This TCR beta chain was observed in a study of T cell changes during pregnancy in multiple sclerosis. Trimming stripped 5 bases from V and 8 bases from J, with 10 bases between. The V gene's germline CDR1 is SEHNR and CDR2 FQNEAQ (reference sequence). The CDR3 totals 12 residues. TCRdb keeps only in-frame clones here, not all; method: immunoSEQ multiplex PCR. The data contain some 85,000 clones, approximately 94% of them singletons. This sequence originates from a female donor with multiple sclerosis, enrolled in a pregnancy study. The material sequenced was peripheral blood, taken in the third trimester of pregnancy. The V call is TRBV7-9, the J call TRBJ2-1; D remains ambiguous. The CDR3 is CASSPPGDEQFF. CDR3 DNA: TGTGCCAGCAGCCCCCCAGGCGATGAGCAGTTCTTC.